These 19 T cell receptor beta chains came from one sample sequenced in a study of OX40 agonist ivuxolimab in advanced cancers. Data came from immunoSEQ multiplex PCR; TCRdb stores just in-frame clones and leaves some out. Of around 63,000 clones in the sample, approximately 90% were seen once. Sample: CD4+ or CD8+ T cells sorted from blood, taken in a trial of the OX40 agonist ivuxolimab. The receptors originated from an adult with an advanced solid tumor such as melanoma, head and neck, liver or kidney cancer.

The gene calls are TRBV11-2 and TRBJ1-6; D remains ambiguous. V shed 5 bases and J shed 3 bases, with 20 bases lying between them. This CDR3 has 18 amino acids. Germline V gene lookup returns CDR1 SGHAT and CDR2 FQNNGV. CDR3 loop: CASSPLGMILDYNSPLHF. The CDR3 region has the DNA TGTGCCAGCAGCCCGCTCGGTATGATATTGGACTATAATTCACCCCTCCACTTT.

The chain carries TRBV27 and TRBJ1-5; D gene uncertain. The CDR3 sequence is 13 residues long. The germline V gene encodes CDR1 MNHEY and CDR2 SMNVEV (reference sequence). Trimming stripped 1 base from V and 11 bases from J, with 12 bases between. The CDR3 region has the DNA TGTGCCAGCAGTTTATATCTCCAAGATGCCCAGCATTTT. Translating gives CASSLYLQDAQHF.

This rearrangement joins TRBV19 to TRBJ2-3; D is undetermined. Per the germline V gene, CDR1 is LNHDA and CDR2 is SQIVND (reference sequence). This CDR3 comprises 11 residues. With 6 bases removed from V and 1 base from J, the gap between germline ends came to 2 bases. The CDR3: CASRRTDTQYF. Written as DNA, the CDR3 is TGTGCCAGTAGACGCACAGATACGCAGTATTTT. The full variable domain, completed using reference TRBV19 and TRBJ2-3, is DGGITQSPKYLFRKEGQNVTLSCEQNLNHDAMYWYRQDPGQGLRLIYYSQIVNDFQKGDIAEGYSVSREKKESFPLTVTSAQKNPTAFYLCASRRTDTQYFGPGTRLTVL.

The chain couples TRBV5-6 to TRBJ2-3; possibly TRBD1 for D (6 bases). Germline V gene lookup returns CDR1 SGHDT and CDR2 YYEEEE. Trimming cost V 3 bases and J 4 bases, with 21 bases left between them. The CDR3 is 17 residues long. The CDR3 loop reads CASSYLAGVFVADTQYF. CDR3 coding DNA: TGTGCCAGCAGCTATCTCGCAGGGGTTTTTGTCGCAGATACGCAGTATTTT.

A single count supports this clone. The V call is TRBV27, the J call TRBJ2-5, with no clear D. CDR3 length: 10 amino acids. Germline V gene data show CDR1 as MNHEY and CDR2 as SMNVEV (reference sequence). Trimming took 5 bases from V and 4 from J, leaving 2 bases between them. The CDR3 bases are TGTGCCAGCAGTGGAGAGACCCAGTACTTC. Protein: CASSGETQYF.

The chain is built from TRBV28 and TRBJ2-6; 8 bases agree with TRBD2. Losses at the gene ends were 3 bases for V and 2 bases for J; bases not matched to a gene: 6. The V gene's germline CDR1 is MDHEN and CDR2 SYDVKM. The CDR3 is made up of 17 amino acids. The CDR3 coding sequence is TGTGCCAGCAGTTTCACGGGGGGGTTTGCTGGGGCCAACGTCCTGACTTTC. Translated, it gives CASSFTGGFAGANVLTF.

The CDR3 coding sequence is TGTGCCAGCAGTCCCGGGAGAAACCGTGGACGCTATGGCTACACCTTC. As protein: CASSPGRNRGRYGYTF. The chain employs TRBV28 and TRBJ1-2, with no clear D. The CDR3 has 16 amino acids. Per the germline V gene, CDR1 is MDHEN and CDR2 is SYDVKM. V was trimmed by 5 bases and J by 4 bases, leaving 20 bases between them.

CDR3 in DNA: TGTGCCAGCTGGCTGCTCGTTATAGCAGATACGCAGTATTTT. Its protein is CASWLLVIADTQYF. The V call is TRBV9, the J call TRBJ2-3, with no clear D. V shed 7 bases and J shed 4 bases, with 16 bases lying between them. The germline V gene has CDR1 SGDLS and CDR2 YYNGEE. The CDR3 sequence is 14 residues long.

The CDR3 loop reads CASSFSGGSYEQYF. Written as DNA, the CDR3 is TGTGCCAGCAGCTTTAGCGGGGGTTCCTACGAGCAGTACTTC. The J gene is TRBJ2-7, the V gene TRBV5-4, with TRBD2 identical over 9 bases. This CDR3 region has 14 residues. In germline, CDR1 is SGHNT, CDR2 YYREEE (reference sequence). With V trimmed by 2 bases and J by 1 base, 1 base remained unmatched.

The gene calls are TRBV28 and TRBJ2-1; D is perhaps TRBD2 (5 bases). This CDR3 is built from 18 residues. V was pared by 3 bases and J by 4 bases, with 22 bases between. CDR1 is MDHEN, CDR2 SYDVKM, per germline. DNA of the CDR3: TGTGCCAGCAGTTTCCGTTACGGGATAAGCCAAAGTTACAATGAGCAGTTCTTC. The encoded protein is CASSFRYGISQSYNEQFF.

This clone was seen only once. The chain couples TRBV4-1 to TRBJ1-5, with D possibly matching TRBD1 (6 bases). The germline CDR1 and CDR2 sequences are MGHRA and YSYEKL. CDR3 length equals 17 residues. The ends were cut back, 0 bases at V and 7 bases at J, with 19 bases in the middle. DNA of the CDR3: TGCGCCAGCAGCCAAGATTTGGAGGGGGGGAAGGGGCAGCCCCAGCATTTT. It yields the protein CASSQDLEGGKGQPQHF.

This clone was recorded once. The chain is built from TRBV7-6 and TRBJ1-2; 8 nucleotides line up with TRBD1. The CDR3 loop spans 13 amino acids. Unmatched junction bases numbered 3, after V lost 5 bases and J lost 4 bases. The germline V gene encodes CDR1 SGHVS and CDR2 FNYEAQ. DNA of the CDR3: TGTGCCAGCAGCCTCGACAGGGGCTATGGCTACACCTTC. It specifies CASSLDRGYGYTF. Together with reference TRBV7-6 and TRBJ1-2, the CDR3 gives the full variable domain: GAGVSQSPRYKVTKRGQDVALRCDPISGHVSLYWYRQALGQGPEFLTYFNYEAQQDKSGLPNDRFSAERPEGSISTLTIQRTEQRDSAMYRCASSLDRGYGYTFGSGTRLTVV.

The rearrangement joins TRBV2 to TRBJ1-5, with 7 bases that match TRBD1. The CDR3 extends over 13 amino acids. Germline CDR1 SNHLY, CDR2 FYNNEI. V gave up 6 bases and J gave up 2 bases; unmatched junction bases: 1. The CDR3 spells CASRGQGNQPQHF. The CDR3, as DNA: TGTGCCAGCAGAGGACAGGGCAATCAGCCCCAGCATTTT.

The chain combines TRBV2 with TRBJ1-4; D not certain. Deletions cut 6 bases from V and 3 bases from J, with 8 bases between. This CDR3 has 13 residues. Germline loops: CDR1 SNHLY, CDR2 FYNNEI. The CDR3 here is CASSIQSNEKLFF. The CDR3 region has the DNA TGTGCCAGCAGCATACAGTCTAATGAAAAACTGTTTTTT.

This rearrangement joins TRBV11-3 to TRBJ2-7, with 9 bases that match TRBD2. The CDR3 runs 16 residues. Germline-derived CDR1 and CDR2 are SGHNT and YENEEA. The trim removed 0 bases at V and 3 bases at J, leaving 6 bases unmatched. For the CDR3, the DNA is TGTGCCAGCAGCTTAGAGGCTAGCGGGACCTTCTACGAGCAGTACTTC. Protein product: CASSLEASGTFYEQYF.

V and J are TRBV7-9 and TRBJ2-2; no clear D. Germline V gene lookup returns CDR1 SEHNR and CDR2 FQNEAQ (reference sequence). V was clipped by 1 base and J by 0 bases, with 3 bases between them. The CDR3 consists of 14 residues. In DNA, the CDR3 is TGTGCCAGCAGCTTAGGGGCGAACACCGGGGAGCTGTTTTTT. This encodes CASSLGANTGELFF.

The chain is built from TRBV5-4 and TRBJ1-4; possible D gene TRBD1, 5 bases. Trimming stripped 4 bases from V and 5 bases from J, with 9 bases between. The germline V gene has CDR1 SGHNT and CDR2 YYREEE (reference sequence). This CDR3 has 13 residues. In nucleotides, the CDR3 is TGTGCCAGCAGCGAGACAGTGAATGAAAAACTGTTTTTT. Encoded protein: CASSETVNEKLFF.

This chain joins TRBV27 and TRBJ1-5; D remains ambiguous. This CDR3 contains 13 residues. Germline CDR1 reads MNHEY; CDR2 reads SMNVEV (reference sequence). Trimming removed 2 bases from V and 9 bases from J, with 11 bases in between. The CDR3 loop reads CASSLQSDLPQHF. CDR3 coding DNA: TGTGCCAGCAGTTTACAGTCAGATCTGCCCCAGCATTTT.

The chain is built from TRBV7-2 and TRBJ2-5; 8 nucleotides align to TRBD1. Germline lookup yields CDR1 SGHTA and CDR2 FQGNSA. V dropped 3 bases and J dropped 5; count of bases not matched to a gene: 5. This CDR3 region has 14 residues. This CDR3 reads CASSLDRDAETQYF. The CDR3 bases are TGTGCCAGCAGCTTGGACAGGGATGCGGAGACCCAGTACTTC.